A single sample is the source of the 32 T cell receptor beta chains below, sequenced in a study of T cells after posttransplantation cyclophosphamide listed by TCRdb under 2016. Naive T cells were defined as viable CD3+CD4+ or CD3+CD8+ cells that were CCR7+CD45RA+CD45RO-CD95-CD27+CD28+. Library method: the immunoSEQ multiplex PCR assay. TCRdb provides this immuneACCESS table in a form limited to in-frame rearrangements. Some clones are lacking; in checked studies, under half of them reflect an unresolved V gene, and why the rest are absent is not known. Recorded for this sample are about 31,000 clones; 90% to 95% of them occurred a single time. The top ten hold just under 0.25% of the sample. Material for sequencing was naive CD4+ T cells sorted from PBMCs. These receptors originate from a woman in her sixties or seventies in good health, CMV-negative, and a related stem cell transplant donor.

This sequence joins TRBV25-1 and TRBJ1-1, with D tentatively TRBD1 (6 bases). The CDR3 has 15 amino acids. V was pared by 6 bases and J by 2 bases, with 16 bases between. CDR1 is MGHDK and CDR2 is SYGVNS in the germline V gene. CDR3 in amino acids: CASRVGTRVNTEAFF. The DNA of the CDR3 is TGTGCCAGCAGAGTCGGGACAAGAGTTAACACTGAAGCTTTCTTT.

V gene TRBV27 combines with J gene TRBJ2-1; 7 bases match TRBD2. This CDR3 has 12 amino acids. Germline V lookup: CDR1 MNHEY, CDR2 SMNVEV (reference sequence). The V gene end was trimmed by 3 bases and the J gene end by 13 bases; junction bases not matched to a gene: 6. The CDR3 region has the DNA TGTGCCAGCAGTTTGGCGGGAGACAGACAGTTCTTC. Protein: CASSLAGDRQFF.

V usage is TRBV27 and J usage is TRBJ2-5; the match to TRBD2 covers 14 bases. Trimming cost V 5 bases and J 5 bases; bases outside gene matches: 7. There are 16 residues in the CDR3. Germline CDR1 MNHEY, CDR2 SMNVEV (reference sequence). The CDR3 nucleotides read TGTGCCAGCAGTAGGGGACTAGCGGGAGTCGGGGAGACCCAGTACTTC. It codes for CASSRGLAGVGETQYF.

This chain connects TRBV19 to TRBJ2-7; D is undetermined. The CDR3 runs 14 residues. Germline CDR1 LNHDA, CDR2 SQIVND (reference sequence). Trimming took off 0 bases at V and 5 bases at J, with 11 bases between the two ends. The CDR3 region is CASSIEAVRDEQYF. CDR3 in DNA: TGTGCCAGTAGTATAGAGGCCGTCCGGGACGAGCAGTACTTC.

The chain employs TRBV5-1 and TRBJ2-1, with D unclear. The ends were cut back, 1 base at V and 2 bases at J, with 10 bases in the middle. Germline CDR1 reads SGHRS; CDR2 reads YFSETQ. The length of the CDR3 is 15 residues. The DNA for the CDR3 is TGCGCCAGCAGCTTGACAGAGACCCCCTACAATGAGCAGTTCTTC. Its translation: CASSLTETPYNEQFF.

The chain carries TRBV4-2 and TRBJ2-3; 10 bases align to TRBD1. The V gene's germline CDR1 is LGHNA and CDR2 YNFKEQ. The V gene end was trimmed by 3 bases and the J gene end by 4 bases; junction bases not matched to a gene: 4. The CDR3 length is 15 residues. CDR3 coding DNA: TGTGCCAGCAGCCAGACAGGGGGCGCCGCAGATACGCAGTATTTT. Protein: CASSQTGGAADTQYF.

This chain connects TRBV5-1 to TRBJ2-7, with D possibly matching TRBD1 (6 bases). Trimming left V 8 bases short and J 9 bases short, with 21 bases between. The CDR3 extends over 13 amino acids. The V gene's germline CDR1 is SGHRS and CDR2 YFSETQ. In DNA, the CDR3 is TGCGCCAGAGCCTCCGGGACAAAAGTTGGGCAGTACTTC. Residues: CARASGTKVGQYF.

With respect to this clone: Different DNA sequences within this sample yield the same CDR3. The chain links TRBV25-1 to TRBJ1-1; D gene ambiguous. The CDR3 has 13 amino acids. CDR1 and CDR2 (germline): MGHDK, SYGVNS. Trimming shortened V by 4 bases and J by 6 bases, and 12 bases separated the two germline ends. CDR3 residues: CASSGSVSPEAFF. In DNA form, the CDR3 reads TGTGCCAGCAGTGGCAGTGTCTCCCCTGAAGCTTTCTTT.

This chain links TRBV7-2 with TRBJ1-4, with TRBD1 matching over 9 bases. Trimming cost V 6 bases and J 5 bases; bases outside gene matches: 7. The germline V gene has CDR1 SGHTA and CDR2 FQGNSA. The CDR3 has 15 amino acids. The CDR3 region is CASSSGQGINEKLFF. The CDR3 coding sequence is TGTGCCAGCAGTTCGGGACAGGGAATAAATGAAAAACTGTTTTTT. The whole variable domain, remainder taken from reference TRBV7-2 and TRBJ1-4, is GAGVSQSPSNKVTEKGKDVELRCDPISGHTALYWYRQSLGQGLEFLIYFQGNSAPDKSGLPSDRFSAERTGGSVSTLTIQRTQQEDSAVYLCASSSGQGINEKLFFGSGTQLSVL.

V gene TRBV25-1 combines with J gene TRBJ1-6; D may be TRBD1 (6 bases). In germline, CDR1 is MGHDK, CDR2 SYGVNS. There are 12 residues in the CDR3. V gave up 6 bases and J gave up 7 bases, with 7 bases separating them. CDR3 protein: CASRGQNSPLHF. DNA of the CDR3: TGTGCCAGCAGAGGACAGAATTCACCCCTCCACTTT.

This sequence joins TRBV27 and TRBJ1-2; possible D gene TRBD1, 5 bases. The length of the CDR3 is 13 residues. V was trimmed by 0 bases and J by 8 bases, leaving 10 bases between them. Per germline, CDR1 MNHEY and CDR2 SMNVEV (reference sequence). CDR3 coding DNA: TGTGCCAGCAGTTTATCCCGGGCAGGGGGCTACACCTTC. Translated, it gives CASSLSRAGGYTF.

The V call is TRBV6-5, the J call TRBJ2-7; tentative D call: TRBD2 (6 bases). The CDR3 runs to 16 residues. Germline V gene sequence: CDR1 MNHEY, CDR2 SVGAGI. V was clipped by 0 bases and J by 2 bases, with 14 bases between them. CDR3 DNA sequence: TGTGCCAGCAGTTACTCGAGCGGGTGGAAGCCCTACGAGCAGTACTTC. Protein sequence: CASSYSSGWKPYEQYF.

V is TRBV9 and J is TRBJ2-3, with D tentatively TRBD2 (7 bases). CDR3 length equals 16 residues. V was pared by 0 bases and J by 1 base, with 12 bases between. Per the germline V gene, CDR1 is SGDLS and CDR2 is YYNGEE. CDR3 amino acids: CASSVGGGARTDTQYF. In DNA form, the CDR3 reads TGTGCCAGCAGCGTAGGAGGGGGGGCCCGCACAGATACGCAGTATTTT. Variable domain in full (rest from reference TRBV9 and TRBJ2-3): DSGVTQTPKHLITATGQRVTLRCSPRSGDLSVYWYQQSLDQGLQFLIQYYNGEERAKGNILERFSAQQFPDLHSELNLSSLELGDSALYFCASSVGGGARTDTQYFGPGTRLTVL.

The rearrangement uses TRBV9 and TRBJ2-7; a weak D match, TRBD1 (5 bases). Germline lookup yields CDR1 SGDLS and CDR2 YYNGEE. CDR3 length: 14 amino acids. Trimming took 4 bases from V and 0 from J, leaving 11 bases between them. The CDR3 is CASSPSRASYEQYF. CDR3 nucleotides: TGTGCCAGCAGCCCAAGCAGGGCCTCCTACGAGCAGTACTTC.

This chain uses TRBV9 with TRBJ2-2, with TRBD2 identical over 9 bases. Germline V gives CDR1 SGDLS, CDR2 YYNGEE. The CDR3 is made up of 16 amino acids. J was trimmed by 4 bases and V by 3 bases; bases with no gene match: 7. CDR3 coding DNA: TGTGCCAGCAGCGGGAATACGCGGGGGGGCACCGGGGAGCTGTTTTTT. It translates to CASSGNTRGGTGELFF.

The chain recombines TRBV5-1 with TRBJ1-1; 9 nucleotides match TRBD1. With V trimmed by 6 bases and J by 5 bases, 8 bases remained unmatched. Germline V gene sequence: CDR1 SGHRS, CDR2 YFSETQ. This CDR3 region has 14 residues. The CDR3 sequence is CASTKTGGATEAFF. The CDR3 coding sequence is TGCGCCAGCACCAAAACAGGGGGCGCAACTGAAGCTTTCTTT.

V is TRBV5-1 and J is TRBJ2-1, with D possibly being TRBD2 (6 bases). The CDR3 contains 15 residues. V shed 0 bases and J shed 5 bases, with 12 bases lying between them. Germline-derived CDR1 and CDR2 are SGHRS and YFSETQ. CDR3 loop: CASSLGGTGNNEQFF. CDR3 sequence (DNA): TGCGCCAGCAGCTTGGGGGGGACTGGGAACAATGAGCAGTTCTTC.

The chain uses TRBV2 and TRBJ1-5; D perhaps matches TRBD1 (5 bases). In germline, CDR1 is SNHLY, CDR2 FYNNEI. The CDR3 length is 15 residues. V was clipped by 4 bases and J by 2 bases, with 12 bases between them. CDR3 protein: CASSVGTGGNQPQHF. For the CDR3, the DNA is TGTGCCAGCAGTGTAGGCACGGGGGGCAATCAGCCCCAGCATTTT.

The CDR3: CASSFGREFGDTQYF. CDR3 DNA sequence: TGTGCCAGCAGCTTCGGGCGGGAGTTTGGAGATACGCAGTATTTT. The chain employs TRBV5-5 and TRBJ2-3; the match to TRBD2 covers 7 bases. This CDR3 has 15 amino acids. Germline CDR1 SGHKS, CDR2 YYEKEE (reference sequence). Trimming at V came to 2 bases and at J to 5 bases, leaving 8 bases not matched to a gene.

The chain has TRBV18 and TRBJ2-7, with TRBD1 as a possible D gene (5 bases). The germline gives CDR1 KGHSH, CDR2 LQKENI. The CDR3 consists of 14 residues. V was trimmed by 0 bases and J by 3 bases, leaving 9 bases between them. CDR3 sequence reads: CASSPPGLHYEQYF. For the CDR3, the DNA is TGTGCCAGCTCACCACCGGGGCTGCACTACGAGCAGTACTTC.

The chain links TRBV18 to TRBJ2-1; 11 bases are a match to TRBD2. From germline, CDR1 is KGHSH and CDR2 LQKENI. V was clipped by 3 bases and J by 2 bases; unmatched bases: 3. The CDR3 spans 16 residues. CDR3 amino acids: CASSPGTSGTYNEQFF. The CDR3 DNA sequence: TGTGCCAGCTCACCGGGGACTAGCGGAACCTACAATGAGCAGTTCTTC.

CDR3 loop: CASSLTPRGTGELFF. For the CDR3, the DNA is TGTGCCAGCAGCTTAACCCCCCGCGGCACCGGGGAGCTGTTTTTT. The chain is built from TRBV7-3 and TRBJ2-2; D unresolved. Germline loops: CDR1 SGHTA, CDR2 FQGTGA. The CDR3 length is 15 residues. Trimming shortened V by 0 bases and J by 4 bases, and 9 bases separated the two germline ends.

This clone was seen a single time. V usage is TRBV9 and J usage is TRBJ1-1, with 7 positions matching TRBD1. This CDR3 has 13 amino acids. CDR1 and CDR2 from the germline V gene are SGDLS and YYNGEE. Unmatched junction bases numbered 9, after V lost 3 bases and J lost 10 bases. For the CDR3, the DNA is TGTGCCAGCAGCGCTTCCCCGACAGGGAGAGCTTTCTTT. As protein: CASSASPTGRAFF.

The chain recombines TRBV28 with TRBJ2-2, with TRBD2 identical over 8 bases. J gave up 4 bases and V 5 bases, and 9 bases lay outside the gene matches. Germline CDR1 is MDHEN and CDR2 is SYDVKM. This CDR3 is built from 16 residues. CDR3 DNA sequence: TGTGCCAGCAGTAGTTCCGGGACTAGAGTCACCGGGGAGCTGTTTTTT. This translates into CASSSSGTRVTGELFF. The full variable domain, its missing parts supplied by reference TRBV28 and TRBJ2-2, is DVKVTQSSRYLVKRTGEKVFLECVQDMDHENMFWYRQDPGLGLRLIYFSYDVKMKEKGDIPEGYSVSREKKERFSLILESASTNQTSMYLCASSSSGTRVTGELFFGEGSRLTVL.

CDR3 in amino acids: CASSLGPIPGGEQFF. The CDR3 DNA sequence: TGCGCCAGCAGCTTGGGACCTATCCCCGGAGGTGAGCAGTTCTTC. The gene calls are TRBV5-1 and TRBJ2-1; a possible D gene is TRBD2 (5 bases). V was clipped by 0 bases and J by 9 bases, with 16 bases between them. Looked up from germline, CDR1 is SGHRS and CDR2 is YFSETQ. The CDR3 loop spans 15 amino acids. The full variable domain, with the rest looked up from reference TRBV5-1 and TRBJ2-1, is KAGVTQTPRYLIKTRGQQVTLSCSPISGHRSVSWYQQTPGQGLQFLFEYFSETQRNKGNFPGRFSGRQFSNSRSEMNVSTLELGDSALYLCASSLGPIPGGEQFFGPGTRLTVL.

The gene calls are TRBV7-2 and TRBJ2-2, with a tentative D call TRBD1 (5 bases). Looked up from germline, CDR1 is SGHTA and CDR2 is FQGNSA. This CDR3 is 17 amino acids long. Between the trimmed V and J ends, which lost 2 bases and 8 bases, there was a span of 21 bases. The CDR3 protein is CASSLKRGGQGTGELFF. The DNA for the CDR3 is TGTGCCAGCAGCTTAAAAAGAGGCGGACAAGGAACGGGGGAGCTGTTTTTT.

The CDR3 sequence is CASSLRASGGTDTQYF. The CDR3 coding sequence is TGCGCCAGCAGCTTGCGGGCTAGCGGAGGCACAGATACGCAGTATTTT. J is TRBJ2-3 and V is TRBV5-1; 7 bases agree with TRBD2. This CDR3 spans 16 amino acids. The J segment lost 1 base and the V segment lost 1 base, leaving 6 bases of the junction unmatched. Germline V CDR1 and CDR2: SGHRS, YFSETQ.

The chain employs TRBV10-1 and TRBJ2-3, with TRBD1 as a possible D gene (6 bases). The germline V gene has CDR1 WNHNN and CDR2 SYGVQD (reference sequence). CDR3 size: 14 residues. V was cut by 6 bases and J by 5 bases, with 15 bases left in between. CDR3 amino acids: CASSVGQGGDTQYF. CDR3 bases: TGCGCCAGCAGCGTGGGACAAGGGGGAGATACGCAGTATTTT.

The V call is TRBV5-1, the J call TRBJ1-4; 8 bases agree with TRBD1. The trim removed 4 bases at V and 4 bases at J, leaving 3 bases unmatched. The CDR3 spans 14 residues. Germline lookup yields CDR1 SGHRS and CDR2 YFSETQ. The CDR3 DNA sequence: TGCGCCAGCAGCGGTGACAGGGGTAATGAAAAACTGTTTTTT. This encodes CASSGDRGNEKLFF.

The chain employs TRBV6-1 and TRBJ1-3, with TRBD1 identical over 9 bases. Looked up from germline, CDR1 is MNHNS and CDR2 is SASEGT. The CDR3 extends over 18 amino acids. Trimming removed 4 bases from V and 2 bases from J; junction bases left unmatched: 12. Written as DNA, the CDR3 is TGTGCCAGCAGTGCTCGAGCCGGGACAGGGCCCCCTGGAAACACCATATATTTT. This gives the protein CASSARAGTGPPGNTIYF.

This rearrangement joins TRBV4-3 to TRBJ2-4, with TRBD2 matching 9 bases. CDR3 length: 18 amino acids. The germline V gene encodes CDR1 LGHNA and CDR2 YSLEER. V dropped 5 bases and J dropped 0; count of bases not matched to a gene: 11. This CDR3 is CASSSRTSANQAKNIQYF. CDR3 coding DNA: TGCGCCAGCAGCTCAAGGACTAGCGCAAACCAAGCCAAAAACATTCAGTACTTC.

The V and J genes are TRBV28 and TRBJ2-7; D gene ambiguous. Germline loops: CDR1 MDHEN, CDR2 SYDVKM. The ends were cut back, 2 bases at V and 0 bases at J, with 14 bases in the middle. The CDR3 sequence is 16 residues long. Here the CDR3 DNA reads TGTGCCAGCAGTTTAACCCACGGCGGCCTCTCCTACGAGCAGTACTTC. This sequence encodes CASSLTHGGLSYEQYF.